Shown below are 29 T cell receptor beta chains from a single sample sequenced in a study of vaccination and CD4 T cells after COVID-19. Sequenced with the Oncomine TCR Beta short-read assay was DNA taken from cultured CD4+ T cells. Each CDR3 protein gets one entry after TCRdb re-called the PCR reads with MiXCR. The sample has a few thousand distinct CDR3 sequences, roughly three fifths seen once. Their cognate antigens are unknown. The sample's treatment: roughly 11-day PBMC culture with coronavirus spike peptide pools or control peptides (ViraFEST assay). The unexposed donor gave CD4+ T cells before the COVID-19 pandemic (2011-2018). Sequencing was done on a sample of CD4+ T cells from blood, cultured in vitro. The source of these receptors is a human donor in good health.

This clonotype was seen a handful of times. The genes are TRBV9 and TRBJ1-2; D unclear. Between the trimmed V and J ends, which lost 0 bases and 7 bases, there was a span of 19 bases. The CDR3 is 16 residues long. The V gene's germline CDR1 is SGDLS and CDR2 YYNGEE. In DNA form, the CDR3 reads TGTGCCAGCAGCGTAGTTCCGGGAGACGGCGGTAGTGGCTACACCTTC. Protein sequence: CASSVVPGDGGSGYTF.

CDR3 residues: CSASVGRDNSPLHF. In DNA form, the CDR3 reads TGCAGTGCTAGCGTGGGACGGGATAATTCACCCCTCCACTTT. The chain is built from TRBV20-1 and TRBJ1-6; maybe TRBD1 (5 bases). The CDR3 loop spans 14 amino acids. Germline lookup yields CDR1 DFQATT and CDR2 SNEGSKA (reference sequence). V was shortened by 3 bases and J by 5 bases, with 11 bases between the two germline ends.

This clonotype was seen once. CDR3 nucleotides: TGTGCCAGCAGTCAGAACACTGAAGCTTTCTTT. Residues: CASSQNTEAFF. The chain uses TRBV7-8 and TRBJ1-1; D is ambiguous. Germline CDR1 is SGHVS and CDR2 is FQNEAQ. This CDR3 is built from 11 residues. V lost 6 bases and J 1 base, leaving 3 bases between the germline ends.

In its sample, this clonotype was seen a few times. The chain's CDR3 is CASTEDPNYGYTF. In DNA form, the CDR3 reads TGTGCCAGCACGGAGGATCCGAACTATGGCTACACCTTC. The chain employs TRBV2 and TRBJ1-2; no reliable D call. Trimming took 7 bases from V and 2 from J, leaving 11 bases between them. Germline CDR1 SNHLY, CDR2 FYNNEI. The CDR3 consists of 13 residues.

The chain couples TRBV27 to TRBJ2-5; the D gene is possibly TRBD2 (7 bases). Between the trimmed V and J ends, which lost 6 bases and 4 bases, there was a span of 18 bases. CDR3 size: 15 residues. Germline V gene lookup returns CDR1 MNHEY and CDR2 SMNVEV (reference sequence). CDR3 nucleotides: TGTGCCAGCAGAACTACAGGGAGGGGTGGAGAGACCCAGTACTTC. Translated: CASRTTGRGGETQYF.

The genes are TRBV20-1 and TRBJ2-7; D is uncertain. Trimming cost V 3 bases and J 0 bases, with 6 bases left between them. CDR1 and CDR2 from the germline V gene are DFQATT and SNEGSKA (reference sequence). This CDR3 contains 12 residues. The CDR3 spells CSASTDSYEQYF. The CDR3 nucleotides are TGCAGTGCTAGTACAGACTCCTACGAGCAGTACTTC.

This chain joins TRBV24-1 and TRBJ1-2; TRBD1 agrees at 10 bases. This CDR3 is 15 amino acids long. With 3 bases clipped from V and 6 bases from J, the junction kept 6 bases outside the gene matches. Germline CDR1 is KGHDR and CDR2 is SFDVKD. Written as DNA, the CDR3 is TGTGCCACCAGTGATCCGGGACAGGGGTCCCATGGCTACACCTTC. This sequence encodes CATSDPGQGSHGYTF.

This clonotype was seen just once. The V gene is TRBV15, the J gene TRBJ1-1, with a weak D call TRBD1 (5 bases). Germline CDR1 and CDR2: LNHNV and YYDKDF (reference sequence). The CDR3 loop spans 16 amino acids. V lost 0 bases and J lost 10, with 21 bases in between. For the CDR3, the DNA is TGTGCCACCAGCAGAGATCTCGGGCTAGGGGACGTTGGAGCTTTCTTT. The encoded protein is CATSRDLGLGDVGAFF.

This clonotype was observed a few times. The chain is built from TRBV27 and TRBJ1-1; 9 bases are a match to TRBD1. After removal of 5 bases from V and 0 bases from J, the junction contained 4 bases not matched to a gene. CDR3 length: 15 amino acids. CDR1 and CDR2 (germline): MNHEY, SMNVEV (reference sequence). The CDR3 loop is CASSPGTGLNTEAFF. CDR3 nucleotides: TGTGCCAGCAGTCCAGGGACAGGGCTGAACACTGAAGCTTTCTTT.

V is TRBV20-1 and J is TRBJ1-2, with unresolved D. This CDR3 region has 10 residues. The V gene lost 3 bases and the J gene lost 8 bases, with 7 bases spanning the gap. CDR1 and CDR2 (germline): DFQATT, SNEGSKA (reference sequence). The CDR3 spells CSARNNGYTF. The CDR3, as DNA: TGCAGTGCTAGGAATAACGGCTACACCTTC.

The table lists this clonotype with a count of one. CDR3 residues: CAWSIQGVETQYF. In nucleotides, the CDR3 is TGTGCCTGGAGTATTCAGGGAGTGGAGACCCAGTACTTC. The chain carries TRBV30 and TRBJ2-5; D might be TRBD1 or TRBD2, each matching 5 bases. The germline gives CDR1 GTSNPN, CDR2 SVGIG (reference sequence). This CDR3 region has 13 residues. V lost 2 bases to trimming and J lost 5 bases, with 12 bases between them.

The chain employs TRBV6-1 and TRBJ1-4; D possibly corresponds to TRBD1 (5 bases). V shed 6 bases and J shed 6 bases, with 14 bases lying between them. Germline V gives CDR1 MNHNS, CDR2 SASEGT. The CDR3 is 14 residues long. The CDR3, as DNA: TGTGCCAGCAGCGAGGGAGGGACCGATGAAAAACTGTTTTTT. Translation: CASSEGGTDEKLFF.

The CDR3: CASSLLQGGQPQHF. In DNA, the CDR3 is TGTGCCAGCAGCCTCCTACAGGGTGGTCAGCCCCAGCATTTT. J is TRBJ1-5 and V is TRBV12-3 or TRBV12-4, with D possibly being TRBD1 (6 bases). V lost 6 bases and J 6 bases, leaving 15 bases between the germline ends. This CDR3 has 14 residues.

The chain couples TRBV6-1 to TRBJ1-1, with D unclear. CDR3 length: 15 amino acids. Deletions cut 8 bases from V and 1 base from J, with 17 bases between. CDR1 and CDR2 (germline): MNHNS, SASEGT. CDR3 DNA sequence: TGTGCCAGCGCCCCCTCTTTGGGGTGGAACACTGAAGCTTTCTTT. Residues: CASAPSLGWNTEAFF.

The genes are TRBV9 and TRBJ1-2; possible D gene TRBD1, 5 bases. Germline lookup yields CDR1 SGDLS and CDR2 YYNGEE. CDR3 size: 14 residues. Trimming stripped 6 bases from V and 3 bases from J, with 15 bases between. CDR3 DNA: TGTGCCAGCACCCCGGATCGAGGGGACTATGGCTACACCTTC. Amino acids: CASTPDRGDYGYTF.

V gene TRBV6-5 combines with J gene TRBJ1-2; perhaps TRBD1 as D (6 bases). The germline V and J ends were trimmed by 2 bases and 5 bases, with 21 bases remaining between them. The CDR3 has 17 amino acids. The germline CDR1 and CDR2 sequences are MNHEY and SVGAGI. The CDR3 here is CASSYGIFSQGGYGYTF. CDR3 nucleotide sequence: TGTGCCAGCAGTTACGGAATTTTCTCACAGGGAGGGTATGGCTACACCTTC.

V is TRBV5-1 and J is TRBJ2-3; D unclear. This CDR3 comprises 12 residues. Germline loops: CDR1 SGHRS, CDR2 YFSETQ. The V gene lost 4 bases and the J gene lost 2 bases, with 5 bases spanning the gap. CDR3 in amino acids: CASSLFTDTQYF. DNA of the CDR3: TGCGCCAGCAGCCTGTTCACAGATACGCAGTATTTT.

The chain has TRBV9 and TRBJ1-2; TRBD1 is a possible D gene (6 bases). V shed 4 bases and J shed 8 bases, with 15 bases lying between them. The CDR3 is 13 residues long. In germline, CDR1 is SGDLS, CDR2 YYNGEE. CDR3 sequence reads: CASSSLGGSGYTF. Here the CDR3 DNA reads TGTGCCAGCAGCTCCTTAGGGGGTTCAGGCTACACCTTC.

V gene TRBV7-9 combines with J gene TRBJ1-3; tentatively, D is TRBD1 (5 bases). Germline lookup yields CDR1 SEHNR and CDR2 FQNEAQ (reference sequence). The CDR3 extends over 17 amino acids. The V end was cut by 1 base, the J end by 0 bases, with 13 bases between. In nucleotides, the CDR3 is TGTGCCAGCAGCTTAGTGGGGGACGGAAGCTCTGGAAACACCATATATTTT. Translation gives CASSLVGDGSSGNTIYF.

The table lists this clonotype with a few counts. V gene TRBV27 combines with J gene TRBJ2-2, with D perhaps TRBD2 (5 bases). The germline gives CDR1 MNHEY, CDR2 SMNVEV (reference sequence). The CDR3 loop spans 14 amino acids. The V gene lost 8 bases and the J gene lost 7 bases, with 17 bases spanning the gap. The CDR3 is CASGQWVGSGELFF. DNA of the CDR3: TGTGCCAGCGGCCAGTGGGTAGGGAGCGGGGAGCTGTTTTTT.

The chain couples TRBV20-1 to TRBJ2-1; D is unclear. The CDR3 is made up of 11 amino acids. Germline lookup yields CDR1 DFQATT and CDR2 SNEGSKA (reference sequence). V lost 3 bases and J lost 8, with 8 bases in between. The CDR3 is CSARGWDEQFF. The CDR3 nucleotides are TGCAGTGCTAGGGGGTGGGATGAGCAGTTCTTC.

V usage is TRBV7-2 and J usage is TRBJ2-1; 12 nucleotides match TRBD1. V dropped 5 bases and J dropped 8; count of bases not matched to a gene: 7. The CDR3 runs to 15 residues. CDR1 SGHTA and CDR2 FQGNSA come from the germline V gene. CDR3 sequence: CASSRGGQGAHEQFF. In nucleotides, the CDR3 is TGTGCCAGCAGCCGTGGGGGACAGGGGGCCCATGAGCAGTTCTTC.

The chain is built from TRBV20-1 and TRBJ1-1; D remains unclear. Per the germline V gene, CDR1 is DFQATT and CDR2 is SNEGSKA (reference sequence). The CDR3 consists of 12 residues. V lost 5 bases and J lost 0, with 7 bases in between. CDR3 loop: CSASPLNTEAFF. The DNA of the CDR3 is TGCAGTGCTTCGCCCCTGAACACTGAAGCTTTCTTT.

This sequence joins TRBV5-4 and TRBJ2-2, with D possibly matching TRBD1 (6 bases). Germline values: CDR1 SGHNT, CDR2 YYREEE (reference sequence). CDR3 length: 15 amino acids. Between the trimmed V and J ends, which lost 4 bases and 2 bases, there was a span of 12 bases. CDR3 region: CASSPTGINTGELFF. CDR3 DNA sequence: TGTGCCAGCAGCCCCACAGGGATAAACACCGGGGAGCTGTTTTTT.

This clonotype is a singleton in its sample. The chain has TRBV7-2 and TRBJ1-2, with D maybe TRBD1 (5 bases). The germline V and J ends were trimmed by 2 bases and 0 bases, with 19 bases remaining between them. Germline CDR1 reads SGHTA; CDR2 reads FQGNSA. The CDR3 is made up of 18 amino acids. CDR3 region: CASSLYGSGTLANYGYTF. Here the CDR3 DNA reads TGTGCCAGCAGCTTATATGGTTCAGGGACGTTAGCTAACTATGGCTACACCTTC.

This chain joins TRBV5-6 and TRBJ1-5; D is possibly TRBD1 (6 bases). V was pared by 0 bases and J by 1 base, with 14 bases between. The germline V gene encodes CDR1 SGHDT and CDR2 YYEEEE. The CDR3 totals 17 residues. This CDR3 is CASSLATGARSNQPQHF. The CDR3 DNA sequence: TGTGCCAGCAGCTTGGCCACGGGGGCTAGAAGCAATCAGCCCCAGCATTTT.

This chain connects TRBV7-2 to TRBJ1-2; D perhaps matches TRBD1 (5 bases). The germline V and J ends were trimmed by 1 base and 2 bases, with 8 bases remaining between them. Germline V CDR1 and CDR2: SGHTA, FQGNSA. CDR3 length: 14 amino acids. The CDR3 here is CASSLERGNYGYTF. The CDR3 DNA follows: TGTGCCAGCAGCTTAGAGAGGGGCAACTATGGCTACACCTTC.

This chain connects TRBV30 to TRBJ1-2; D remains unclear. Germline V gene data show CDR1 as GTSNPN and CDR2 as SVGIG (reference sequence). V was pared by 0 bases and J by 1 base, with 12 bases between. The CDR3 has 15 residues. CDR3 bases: TGTGCCTGGAGTGTACGTCTGGAGATTAACTATGGCTACACCTTC. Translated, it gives CAWSVRLEINYGYTF.

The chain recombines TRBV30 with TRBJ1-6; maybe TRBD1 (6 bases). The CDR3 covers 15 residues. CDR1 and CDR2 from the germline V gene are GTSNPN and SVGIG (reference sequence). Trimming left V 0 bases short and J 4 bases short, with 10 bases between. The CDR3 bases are TGTGCCTGGAGTGTACTAAGGGGGTATAATTCACCCCTCCACTTT. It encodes CAWSVLRGYNSPLHF.